This TCR beta chain stems from a study of T cells after yellow fever vaccination. Trimming at V came to 4 bases and at J to 4 bases, leaving 4 bases not matched to a gene. The CDR3 covers 15 residues. Looked up from germline, CDR1 is LGHNA and CDR2 is YSLEER. In this sample, this clonotype turned up a few times. TCR cDNA, made by 5'RACE template switching, carried an added universal primer site and UMIs. TCRdb itself ran the 5' RACE reads through MiXCR, one entry per CDR3 protein. The sample contains hundreds of thousands of distinct CDR3 sequences, approximately 13% of which appear only once. This material consisted of PBMCs, taken on the day of the yellow fever booster vaccination. The receptor's source is a man aged 30-40 years who received the YFV17D yellow fever vaccine. The rearrangement links TRBV4-3 to TRBJ2-3; 11 bases are a match to TRBD2. CDR3 nucleotides: TGCGCCAGCAGCCGCCTACTAGCGGGAGCAGATACGCAGTATTTT. It is translated as CASSRLLAGADTQYF.